This TCR beta chain stems from a study of PD-L1 blockade in urothelial cancer. Overall study context: Patients had received 0 to 3 prior chemotherapy regimens.

This table comes from immunoSEQ multiplex PCR, and its TCRdb copy is limited to in-frame clones, with some not included. Here the sample spans over 100,000 clones, around 90% being singletons. There are 16 residues in the CDR3. V shed 5 bases and J shed 4 bases, with 17 bases lying between them. Germline CDR1 KGHSH, CDR2 LQKENI. Time point denoted: peripheral blood 6 weeks after treatment start. This TCR derives from a man aged 55 to 70 with urothelial cancer. This material consisted of PBMCs, taken around atezolizumab (anti-PD-L1) treatment. The chain carries TRBV18 and TRBJ2-2; D might be TRBD2 (6 bases). CDR3 bases: TGTGCCAGCTCATCTCGACTAGACCGGGTCACCGGGGAGCTGTTTTTT. As protein: CASSSRLDRVTGELFF.